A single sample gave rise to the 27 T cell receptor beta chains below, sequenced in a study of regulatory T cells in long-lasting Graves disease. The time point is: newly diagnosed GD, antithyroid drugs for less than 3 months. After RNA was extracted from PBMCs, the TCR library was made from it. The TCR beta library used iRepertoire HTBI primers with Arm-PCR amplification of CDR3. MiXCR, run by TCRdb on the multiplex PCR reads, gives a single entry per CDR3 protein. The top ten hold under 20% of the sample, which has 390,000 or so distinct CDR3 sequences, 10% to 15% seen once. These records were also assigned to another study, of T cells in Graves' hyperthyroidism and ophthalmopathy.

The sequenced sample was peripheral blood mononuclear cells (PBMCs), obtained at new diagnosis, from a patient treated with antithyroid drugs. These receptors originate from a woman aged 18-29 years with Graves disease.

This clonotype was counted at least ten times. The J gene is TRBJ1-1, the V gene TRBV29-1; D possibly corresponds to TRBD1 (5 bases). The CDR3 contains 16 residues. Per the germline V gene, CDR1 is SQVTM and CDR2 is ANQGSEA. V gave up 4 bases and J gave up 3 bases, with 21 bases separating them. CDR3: CSVGRPGKWGDTEAFF. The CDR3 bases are TGCAGCGTTGGACGTCCAGGGAAATGGGGGGACACTGAAGCTTTCTTT.

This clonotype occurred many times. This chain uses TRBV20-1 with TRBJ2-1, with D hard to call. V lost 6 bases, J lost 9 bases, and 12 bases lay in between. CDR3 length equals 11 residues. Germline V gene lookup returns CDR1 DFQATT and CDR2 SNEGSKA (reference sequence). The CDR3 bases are TGCAGTGCGGATCGTCGAAGTGAGCAGTTCTTC. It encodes CSADRRSEQFF.

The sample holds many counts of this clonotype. CDR3: CASSARTDTQYF. CDR3 coding DNA: TGTGCCAGCAGTGCGAGGACAGATACGCAGTATTTT. The chain recombines TRBV12-3 or TRBV12-4 with TRBJ2-3; D is undetermined. The CDR3 runs 12 residues. Trimming shortened V by 5 bases and J by 3 bases, and 6 bases separated the two germline ends.

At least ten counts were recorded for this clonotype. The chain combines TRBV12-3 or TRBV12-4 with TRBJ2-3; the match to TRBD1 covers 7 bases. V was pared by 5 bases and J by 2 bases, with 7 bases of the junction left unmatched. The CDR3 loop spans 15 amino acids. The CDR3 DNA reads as TGTGCCAGCAGTCCGGGACAGTTCTACACAGATACGCAGTATTTT. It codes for CASSPGQFYTDTQYF.

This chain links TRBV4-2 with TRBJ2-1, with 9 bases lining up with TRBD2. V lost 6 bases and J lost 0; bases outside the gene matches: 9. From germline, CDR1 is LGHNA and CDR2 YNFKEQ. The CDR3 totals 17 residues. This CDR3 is CASSRAGGLLSYNEQFF. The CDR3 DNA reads TGTGCCAGCAGTCGAGCGGGGGGCCTCCTCTCCTACAATGAGCAGTTCTTC.

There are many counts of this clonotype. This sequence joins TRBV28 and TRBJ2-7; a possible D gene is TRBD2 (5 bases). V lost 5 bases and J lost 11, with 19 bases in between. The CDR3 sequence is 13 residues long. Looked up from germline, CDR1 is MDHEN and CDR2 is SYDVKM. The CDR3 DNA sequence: TGTGCCAGCAGTACACCGGGAATATGGTTAGAGTACTTC. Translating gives CASSTPGIWLEYF.

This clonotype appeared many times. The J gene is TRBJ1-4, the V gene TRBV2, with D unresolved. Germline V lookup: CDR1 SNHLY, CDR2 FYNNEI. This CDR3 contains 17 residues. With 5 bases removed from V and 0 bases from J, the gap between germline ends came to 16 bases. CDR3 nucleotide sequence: TGTGCCAGCAGTCAAATGGATAGAAGTACAACTAATGAAAAACTGTTTTTT. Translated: CASSQMDRSTTNEKLFF. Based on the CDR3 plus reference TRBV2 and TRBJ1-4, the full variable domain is EPEVTQTPSHQVTQMGQEVILRCVPISNHLYFYWYRQILGQKVEFLVSFYNNEISEKSEIFDDQFSVERPDGSNFTLKIRSTKLEDSAMYFCASSQMDRSTTNEKLFFGSGTQLSVL.

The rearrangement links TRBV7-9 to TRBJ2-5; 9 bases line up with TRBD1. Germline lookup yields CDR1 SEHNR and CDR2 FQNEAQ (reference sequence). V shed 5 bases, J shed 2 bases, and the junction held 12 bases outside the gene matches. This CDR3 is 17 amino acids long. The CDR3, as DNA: TGTGCCAGCAGCCCTCGGGACAGGGATAAACTACAAGAGACCCAGTACTTC. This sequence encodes CASSPRDRDKLQETQYF.

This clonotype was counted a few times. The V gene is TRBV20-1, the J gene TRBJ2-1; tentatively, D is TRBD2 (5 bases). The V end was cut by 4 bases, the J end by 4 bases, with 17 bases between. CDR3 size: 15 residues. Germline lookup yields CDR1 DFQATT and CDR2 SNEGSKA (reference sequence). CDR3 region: CSAILGGRPYNEQFF. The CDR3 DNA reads TGCAGTGCTATCCTTGGAGGTAGACCTTACAATGAGCAGTTCTTC.

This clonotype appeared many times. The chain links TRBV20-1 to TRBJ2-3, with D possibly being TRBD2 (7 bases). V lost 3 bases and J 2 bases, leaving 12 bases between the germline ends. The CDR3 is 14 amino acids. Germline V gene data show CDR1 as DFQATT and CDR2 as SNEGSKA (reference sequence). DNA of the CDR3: TGCAGTGCTAGCGGGGGGCTGTACACAGATACGCAGTATTTT. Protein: CSASGGLYTDTQYF.

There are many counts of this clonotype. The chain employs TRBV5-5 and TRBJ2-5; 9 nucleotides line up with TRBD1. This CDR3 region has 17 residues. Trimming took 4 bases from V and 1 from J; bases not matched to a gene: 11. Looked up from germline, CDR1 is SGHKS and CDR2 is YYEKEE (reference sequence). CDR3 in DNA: TGTGCCAGCAGCGAGGGGGACAGGGTCTGGGCCCAAGAGACCCAGTACTTC. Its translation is CASSEGDRVWAQETQYF. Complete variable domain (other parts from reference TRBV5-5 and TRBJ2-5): DAGVTQSPTHLIKTRGQQVTLRCSPISGHKSVSWYQQVLGQGPQFIFQYYEKEERGRGNFPDRFSARQFPNYSSELNVNALLLGDSALYLCASSEGDRVWAQETQYFGPGTRLLVL.

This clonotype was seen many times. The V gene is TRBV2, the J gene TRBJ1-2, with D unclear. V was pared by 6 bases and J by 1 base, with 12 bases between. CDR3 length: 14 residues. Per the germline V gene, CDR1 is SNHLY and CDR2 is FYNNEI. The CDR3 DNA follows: TGTGCCAGCAGACCAAACCAGCTTAACTATGGCTACACCTTC. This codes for CASRPNQLNYGYTF.

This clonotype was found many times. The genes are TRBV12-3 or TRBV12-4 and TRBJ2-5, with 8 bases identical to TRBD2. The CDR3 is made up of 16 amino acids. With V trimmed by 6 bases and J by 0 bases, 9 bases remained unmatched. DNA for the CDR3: TGTGCCAGCAGCCTGGCGGCGGGGGGACACCAAGAGACCCAGTACTTC. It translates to CASSLAAGGHQETQYF.

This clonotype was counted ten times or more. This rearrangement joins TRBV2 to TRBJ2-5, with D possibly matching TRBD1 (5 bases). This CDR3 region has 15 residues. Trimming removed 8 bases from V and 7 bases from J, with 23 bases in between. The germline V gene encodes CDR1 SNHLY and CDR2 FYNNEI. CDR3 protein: CASGKGRSTPGTQYF. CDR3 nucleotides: TGTGCCAGCGGAAAGGGGCGGTCCACGCCCGGGACCCAGTACTTC.

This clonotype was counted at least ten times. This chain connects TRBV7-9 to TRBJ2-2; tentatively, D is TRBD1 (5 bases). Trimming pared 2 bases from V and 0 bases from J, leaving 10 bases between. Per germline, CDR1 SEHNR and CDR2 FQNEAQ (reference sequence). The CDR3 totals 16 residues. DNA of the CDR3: TGTGCCAGCAGCTTATTGCCAGGGCCGAACACCGGGGAGCTGTTTTTT. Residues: CASSLLPGPNTGELFF.

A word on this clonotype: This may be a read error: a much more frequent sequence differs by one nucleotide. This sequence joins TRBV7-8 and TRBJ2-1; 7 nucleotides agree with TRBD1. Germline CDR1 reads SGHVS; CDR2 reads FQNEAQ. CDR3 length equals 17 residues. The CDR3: CASSGTAAVFSYNEQSF. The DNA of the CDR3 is TGTGCCAGCAGCGGGACAGCGGCAGTCTTTTCCTACAATGAGCAGTCCTTC. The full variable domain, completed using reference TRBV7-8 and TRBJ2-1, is GAGVSQSPRYKVAKRGQDVALRCDPISGHVSLFWYQQALGQGPEFLTYFQNEAQLDKSGLPSDRFFAERPEGSVSTLKIQRTQQEDSAVYLCASSGTAAVFSYNEQSFGPGTRLTVL.

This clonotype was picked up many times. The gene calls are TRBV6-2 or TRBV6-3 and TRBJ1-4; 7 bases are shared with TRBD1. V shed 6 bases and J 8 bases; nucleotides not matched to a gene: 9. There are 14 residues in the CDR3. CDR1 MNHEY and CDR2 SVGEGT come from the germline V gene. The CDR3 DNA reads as TGTGCCAGCAGCCAGGGGGGCCGGGGGGAAAAACTGTTTTTT. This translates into CASSQGGRGEKLFF.

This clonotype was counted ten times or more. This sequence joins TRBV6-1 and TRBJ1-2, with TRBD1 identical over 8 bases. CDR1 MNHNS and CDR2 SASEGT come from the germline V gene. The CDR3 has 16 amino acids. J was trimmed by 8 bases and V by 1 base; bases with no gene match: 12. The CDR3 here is CASSEESGFRTGGYTF. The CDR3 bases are TGTGCCAGCAGTGAAGAAAGCGGATTCAGGACAGGGGGCTACACCTTC.

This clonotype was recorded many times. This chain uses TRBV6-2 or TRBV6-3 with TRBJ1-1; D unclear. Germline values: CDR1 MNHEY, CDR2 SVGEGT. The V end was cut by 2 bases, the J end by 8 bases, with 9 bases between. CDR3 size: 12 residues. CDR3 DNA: TGTGCCAGCAGTTACGGGCTGGAAGAAGCTTTCTTT. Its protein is CASSYGLEEAFF.

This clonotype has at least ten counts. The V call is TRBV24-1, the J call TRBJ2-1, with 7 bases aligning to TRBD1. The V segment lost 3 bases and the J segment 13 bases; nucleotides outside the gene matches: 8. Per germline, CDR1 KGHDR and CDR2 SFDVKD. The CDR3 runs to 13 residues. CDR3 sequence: CATSDESTGDQFF. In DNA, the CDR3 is TGTGCCACCAGTGATGAGTCCACAGGGGATCAGTTCTTC.

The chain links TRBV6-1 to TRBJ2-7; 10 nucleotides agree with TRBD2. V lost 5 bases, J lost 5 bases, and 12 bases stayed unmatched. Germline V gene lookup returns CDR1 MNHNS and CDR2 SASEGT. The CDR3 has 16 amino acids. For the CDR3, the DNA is TGTGCCAGCAGTACAATCGGGACTAGCGTGACGAACGAGCAGTACTTC. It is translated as CASSTIGTSVTNEQYF.

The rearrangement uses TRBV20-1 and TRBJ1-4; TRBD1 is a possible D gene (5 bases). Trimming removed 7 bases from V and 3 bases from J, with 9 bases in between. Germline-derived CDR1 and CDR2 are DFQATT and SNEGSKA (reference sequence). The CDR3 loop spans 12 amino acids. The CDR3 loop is CSGTGANEKLFF. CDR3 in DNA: TGCAGTGGGACGGGGGCTAATGAAAAACTGTTTTTT.

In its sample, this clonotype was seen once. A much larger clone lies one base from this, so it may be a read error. Written as DNA, the CDR3 is TGCGCCAGCAGCTTGGAGGGACTAGCGGGAGAGACCCAGTACTTC. Amino acids: CASSLEGLAGETQYF. The chain has TRBV5-1 and TRBJ2-5; 12 nucleotides agree with TRBD2. Trimming at V came to 0 bases and at J to 4 bases, leaving 1 base not matched to a gene. The CDR3 extends over 15 amino acids. Per the germline V gene, CDR1 is SGHRS and CDR2 is YFSETQ.

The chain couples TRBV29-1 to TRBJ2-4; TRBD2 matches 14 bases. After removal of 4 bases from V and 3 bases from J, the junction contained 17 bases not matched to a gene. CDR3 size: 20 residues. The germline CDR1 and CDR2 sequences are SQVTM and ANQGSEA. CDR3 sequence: CSVVPPEGLAGARGKNIQYF. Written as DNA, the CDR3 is TGCAGCGTTGTCCCGCCCGAGGGACTAGCGGGGGCCCGAGGCAAAAACATTCAGTACTTC.

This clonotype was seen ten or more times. The CDR3: CASSPRGFEGNIQYF. CDR3 nucleotide sequence: TGTGCCAGCAGTCCACGGGGATTTGAGGGGAACATTCAGTACTTC. The J gene is TRBJ2-4, the V gene TRBV12-3 or TRBV12-4; D possibly matches TRBD1 or TRBD2 (5 bases each). This CDR3 spans 15 amino acids. The V and J ends lost 5 bases and 7 bases respectively, with 18 bases between them.

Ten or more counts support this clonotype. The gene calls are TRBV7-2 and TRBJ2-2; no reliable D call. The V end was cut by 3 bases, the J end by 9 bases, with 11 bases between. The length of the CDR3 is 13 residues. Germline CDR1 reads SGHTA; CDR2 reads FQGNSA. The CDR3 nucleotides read TGTGCCAGCAGCTTGAACGTGGGCAGGGAGCTGTTTTTT. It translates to CASSLNVGRELFF.

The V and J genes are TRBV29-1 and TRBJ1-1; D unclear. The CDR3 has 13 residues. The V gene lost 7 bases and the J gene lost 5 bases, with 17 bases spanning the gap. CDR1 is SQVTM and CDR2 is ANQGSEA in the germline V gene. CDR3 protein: CSAHRLAGTEAFF. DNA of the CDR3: TGCAGCGCGCACCGTTTGGCGGGTACTGAAGCTTTCTTT.